This TCR beta chain was captured in a study of T cell responses to AZD1222 COVID-19 vaccine. Study conclusions and caveats: Scientists sampled the repertoires only once the peak T cell response had passed. The study found vaccine-associated CD4 TCRs spanning spike, dominant at 160-218 and 743-854. The donors showed a predominance of white British ancestry and of females, with possible underestimation of clonal diversity.

As for this clone: Its target is not known.

This table comes from immunoSEQ multiplex PCR, and its TCRdb copy is limited to in-frame clones, with some not included. The table lists 150,000 to 200,000 clones, about 91% of them singletons, with 1.3% in the top ten. Germline V gene sequence: CDR1 SGHVS, CDR2 FQNEAQ. Trimming left V 5 bases short and J 4 bases short, with 15 bases between. The CDR3 is 15 amino acids. The sample here was peripheral blood, taken 28 days after the second AZD1222 dose. This chain connects TRBV7-8 to TRBJ1-5; a possible D gene is TRBD1 (5 bases). The sequence was collected from an adult who received the AZD1222 COVID-19 vaccine. The CDR3 DNA follows: TGTGCCAGCAGCACCCAGGGTAGAGGGAATCAGCCCCAGCATTTT. As protein: CASSTQGRGNQPQHF.